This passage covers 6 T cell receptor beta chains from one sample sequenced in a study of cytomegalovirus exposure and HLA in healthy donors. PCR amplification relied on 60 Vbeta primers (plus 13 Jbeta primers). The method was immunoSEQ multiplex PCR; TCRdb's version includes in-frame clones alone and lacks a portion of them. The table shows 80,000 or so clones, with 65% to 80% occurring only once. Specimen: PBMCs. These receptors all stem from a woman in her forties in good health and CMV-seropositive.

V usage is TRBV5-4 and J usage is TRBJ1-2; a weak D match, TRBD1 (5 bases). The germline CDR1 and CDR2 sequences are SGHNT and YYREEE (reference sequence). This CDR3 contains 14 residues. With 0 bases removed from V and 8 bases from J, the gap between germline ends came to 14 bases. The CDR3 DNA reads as TGTGCCAGCAGCTTGGAGCAGGGTATAGACGGCTACACCTTC. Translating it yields CASSLEQGIDGYTF.

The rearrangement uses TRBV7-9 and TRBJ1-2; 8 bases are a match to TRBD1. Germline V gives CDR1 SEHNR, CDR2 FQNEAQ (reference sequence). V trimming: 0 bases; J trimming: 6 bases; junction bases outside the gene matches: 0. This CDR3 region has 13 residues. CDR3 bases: TGTGCCAGCAGCTTAGCACAGGGGGATGGCTACACCTTC. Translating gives CASSLAQGDGYTF.

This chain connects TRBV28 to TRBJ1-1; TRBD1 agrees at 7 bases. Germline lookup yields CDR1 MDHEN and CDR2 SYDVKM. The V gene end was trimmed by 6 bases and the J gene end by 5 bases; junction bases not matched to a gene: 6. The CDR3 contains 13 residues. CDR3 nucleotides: TGTGCCAGCAGGACAGGGCTACGGACTGAAGCTTTCTTT. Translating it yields CASRTGLRTEAFF.

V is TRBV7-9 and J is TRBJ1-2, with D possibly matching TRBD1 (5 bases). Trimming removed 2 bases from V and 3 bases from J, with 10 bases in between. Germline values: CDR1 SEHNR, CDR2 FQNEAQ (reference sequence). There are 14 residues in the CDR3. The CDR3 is CASSLSGTHYGYTF. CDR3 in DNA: TGTGCCAGCAGCTTAAGCGGGACTCACTATGGCTACACCTTC.

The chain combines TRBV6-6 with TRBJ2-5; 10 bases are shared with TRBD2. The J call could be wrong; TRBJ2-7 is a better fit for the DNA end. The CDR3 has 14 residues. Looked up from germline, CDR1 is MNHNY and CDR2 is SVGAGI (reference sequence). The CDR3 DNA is TGTGCCAGCAAGGCAGCGGGGGGGCGTAACGAGCAGTACTTC. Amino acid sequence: CASKAAGGRNEQYF.

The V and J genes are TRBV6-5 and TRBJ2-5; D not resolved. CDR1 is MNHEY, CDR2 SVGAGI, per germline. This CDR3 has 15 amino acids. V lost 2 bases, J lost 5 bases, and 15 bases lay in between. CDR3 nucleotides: TGTGCCAGCAGTTACGGCGGAAGGCCTGGGGAGACCCAGTACTTC. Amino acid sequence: CASSYGGRPGETQYF.